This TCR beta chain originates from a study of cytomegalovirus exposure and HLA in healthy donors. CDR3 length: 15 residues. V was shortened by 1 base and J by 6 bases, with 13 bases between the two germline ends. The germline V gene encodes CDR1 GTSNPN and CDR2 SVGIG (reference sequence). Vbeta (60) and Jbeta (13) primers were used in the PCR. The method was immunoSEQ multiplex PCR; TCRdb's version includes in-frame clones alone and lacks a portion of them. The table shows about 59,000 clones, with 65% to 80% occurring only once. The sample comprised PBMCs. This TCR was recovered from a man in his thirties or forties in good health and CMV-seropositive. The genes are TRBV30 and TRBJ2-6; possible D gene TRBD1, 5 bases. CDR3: CAWSGTSSKANVLTF. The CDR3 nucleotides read TGTGCCTGGAGTGGGACATCCTCTAAGGCCAACGTCCTGACTTTC.